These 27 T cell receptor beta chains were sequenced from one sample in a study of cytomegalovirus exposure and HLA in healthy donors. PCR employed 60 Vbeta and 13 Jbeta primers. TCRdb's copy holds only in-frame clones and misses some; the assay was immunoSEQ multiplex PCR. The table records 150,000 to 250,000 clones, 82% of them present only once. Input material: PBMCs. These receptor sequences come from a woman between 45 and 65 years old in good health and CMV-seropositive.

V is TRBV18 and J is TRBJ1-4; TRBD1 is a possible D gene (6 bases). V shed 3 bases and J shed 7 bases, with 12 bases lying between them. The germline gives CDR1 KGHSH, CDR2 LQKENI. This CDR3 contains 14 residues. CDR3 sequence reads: CASSPGQGSEKLFF. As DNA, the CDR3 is TGTGCCAGCTCACCGGGGCAGGGGAGTGAAAAACTGTTTTTT.

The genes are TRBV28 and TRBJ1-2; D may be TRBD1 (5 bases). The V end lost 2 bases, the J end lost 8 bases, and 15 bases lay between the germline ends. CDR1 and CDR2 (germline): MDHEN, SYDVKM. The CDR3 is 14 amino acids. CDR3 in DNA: TGTGCCAGCAGTTTAATGCGGGGGGAGGGGGGCTACACCTTC. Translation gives CASSLMRGEGGYTF.

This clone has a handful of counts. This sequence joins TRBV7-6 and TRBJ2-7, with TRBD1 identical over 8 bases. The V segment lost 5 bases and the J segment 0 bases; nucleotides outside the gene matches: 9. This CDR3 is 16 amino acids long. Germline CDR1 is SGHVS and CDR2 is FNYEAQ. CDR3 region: CASSQEQGVSSYEQYF. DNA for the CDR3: TGTGCCAGCAGCCAAGAACAGGGGGTGAGCTCCTACGAGCAGTACTTC. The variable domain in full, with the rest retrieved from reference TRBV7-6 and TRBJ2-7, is GAGVSQSPRYKVTKRGQDVALRCDPISGHVSLYWYRQALGQGPEFLTYFNYEAQQDKSGLPNDRFSAERPEGSISTLTIQRTEQRDSAMYRCASSQEQGVSSYEQYFGPGTRLTVT.

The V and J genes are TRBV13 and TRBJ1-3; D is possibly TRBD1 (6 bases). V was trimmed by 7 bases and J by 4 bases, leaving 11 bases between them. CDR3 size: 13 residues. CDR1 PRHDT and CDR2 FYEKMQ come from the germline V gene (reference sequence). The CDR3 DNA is TGTGCCAGCAAAAGGGGGGGAGGAAACACCATATATTTT. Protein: CASKRGGGNTIYF.

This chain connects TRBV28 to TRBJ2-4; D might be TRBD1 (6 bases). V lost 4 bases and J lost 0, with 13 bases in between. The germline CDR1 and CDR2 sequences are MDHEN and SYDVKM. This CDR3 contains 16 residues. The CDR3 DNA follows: TGTGCCAGCAGTTCGACAGGACATCTAGCCAAAAACATTCAGTACTTC. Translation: CASSSTGHLAKNIQYF.

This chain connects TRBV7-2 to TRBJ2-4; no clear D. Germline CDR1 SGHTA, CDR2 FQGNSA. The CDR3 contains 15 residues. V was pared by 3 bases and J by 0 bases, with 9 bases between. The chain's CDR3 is CASSLLNLAKNIQYF. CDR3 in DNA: TGTGCCAGCAGCTTGTTAAATTTAGCCAAAAACATTCAGTACTTC.

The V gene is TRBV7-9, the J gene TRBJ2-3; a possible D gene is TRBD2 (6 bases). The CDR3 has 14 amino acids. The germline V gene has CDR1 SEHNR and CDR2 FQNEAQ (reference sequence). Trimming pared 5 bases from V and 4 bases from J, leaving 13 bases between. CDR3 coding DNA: TGTGCCAGCAGCGAGGATGGCGGGGCAGATACGCAGTATTTT. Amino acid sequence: CASSEDGGADTQYF.

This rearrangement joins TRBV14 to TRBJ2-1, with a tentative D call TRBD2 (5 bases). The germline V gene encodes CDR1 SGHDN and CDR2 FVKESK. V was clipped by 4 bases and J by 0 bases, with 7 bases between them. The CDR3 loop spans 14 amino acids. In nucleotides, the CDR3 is TGTGCCAGCAGCCTTAGCGTCTCCTACAATGAGCAGTTCTTC. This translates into CASSLSVSYNEQFF.

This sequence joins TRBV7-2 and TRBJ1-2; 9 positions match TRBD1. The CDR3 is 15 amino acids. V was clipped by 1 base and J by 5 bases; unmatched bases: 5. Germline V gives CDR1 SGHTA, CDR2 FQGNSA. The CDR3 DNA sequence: TGTGCCAGCAGCTTAGTGGGGACAGGGATATATGGCTACACCTTC. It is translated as CASSLVGTGIYGYTF.

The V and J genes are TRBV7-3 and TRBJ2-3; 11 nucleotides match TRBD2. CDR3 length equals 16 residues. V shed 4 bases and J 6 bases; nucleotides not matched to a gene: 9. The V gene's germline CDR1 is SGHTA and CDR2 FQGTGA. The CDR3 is CASSYRGTSGRDTQYF. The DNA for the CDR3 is TGTGCCAGCAGCTACAGAGGGACTAGCGGAAGGGATACGCAGTATTTT.

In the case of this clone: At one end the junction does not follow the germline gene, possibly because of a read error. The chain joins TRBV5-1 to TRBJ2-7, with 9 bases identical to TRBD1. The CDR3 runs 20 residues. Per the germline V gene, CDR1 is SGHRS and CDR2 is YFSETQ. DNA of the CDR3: TGCGCCAGCAGCTTGGTACCCCTCGGGACAGGGTTCTCAAGCGCCTACGGGCAGTACTTC. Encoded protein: CASSLVPLGTGFSSAYGQYF.

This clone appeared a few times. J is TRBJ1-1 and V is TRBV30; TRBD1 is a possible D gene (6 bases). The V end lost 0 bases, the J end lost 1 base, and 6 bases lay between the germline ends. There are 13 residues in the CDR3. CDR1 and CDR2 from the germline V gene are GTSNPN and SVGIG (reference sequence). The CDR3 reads CAWSVQGNTEAFF. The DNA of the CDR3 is TGTGCCTGGAGTGTACAGGGGAACACTGAAGCTTTCTTT.

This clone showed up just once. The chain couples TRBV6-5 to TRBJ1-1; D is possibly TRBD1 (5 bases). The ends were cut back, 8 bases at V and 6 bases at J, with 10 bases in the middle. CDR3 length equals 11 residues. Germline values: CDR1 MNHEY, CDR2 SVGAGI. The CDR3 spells CASVRGAEAFF. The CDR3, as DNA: TGTGCCAGCGTCCGGGGGGCTGAAGCTTTCTTT.

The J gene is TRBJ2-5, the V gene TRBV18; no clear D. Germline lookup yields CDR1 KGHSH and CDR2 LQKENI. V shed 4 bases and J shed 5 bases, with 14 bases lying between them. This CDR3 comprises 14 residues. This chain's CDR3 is CASSHAARLETQYF. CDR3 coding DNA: TGTGCCAGCTCACACGCCGCGAGATTGGAGACCCAGTACTTC.

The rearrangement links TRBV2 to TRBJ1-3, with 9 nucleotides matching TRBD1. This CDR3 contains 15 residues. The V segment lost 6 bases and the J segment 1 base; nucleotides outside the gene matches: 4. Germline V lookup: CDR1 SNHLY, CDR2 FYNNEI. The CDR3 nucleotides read TGTGCCAGCAGAACAGGGGGCGCATCTGGAAACACCATATATTTT. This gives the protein CASRTGGASGNTIYF.

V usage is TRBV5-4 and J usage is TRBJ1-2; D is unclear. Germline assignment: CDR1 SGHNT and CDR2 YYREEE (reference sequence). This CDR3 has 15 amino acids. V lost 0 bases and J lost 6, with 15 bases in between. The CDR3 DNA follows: TGTGCCAGCAGCTTGGTTGGCATCGAGGGCCATGGCTACACCTTC. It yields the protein CASSLVGIEGHGYTF.

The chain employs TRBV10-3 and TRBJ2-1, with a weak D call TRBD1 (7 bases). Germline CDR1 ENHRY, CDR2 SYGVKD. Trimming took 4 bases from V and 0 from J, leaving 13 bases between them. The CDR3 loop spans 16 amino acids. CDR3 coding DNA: TGTGCCATCAGTGCGAGGGGGGACAGCTCCTACAATGAGCAGTTCTTC. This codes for CAISARGDSSYNEQFF.

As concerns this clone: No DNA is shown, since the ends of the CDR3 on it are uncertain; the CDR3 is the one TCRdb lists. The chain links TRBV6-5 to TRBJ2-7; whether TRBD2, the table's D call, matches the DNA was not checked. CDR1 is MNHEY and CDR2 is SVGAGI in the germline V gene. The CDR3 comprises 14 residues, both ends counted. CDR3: CASSTSGLHYEQYF.

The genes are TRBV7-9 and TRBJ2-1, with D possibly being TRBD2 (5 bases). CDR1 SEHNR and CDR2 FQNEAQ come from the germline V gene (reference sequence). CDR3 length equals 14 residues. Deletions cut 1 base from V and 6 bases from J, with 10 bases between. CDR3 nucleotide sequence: TGTGCCAGCAGCTTAGTGTCAGGACTCAATGAGCAGTTCTTC. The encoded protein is CASSLVSGLNEQFF.

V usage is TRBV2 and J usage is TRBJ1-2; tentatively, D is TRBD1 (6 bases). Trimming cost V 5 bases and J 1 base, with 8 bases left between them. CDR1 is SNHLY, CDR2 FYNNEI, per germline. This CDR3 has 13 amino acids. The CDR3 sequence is CASSTGNNYGYTF. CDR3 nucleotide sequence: TGTGCCAGCAGTACAGGGAATAACTATGGCTACACCTTC. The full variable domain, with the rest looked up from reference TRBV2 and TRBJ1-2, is EPEVTQTPSHQVTQMGQEVILRCVPISNHLYFYWYRQILGQKVEFLVSFYNNEISEKSEIFDDQFSVERPDGSNFTLKIRSTKLEDSAMYFCASSTGNNYGYTFGSGTRLTVV.

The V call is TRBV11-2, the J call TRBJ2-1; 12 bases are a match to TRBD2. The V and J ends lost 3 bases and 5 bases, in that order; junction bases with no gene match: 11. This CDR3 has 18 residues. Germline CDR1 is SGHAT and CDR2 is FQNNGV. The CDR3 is CASSFEIGLAGPHNEQFF. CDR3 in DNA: TGTGCCAGCAGCTTCGAGATAGGACTAGCGGGGCCACACAATGAGCAGTTCTTC.

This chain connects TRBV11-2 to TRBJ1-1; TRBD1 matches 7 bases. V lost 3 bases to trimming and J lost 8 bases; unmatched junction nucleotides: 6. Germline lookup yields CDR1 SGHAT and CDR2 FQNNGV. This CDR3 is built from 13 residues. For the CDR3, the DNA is TGTGCCAGCAGCTTGGGAAGGGGGCTAGAAGCTTTCTTT. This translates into CASSLGRGLEAFF.

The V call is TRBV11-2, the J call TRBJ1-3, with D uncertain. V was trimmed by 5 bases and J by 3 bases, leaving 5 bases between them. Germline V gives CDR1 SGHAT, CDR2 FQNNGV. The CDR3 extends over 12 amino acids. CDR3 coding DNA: TGTGCCAGCAGCACAAGTGGAAACACCATATATTTT. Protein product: CASSTSGNTIYF.

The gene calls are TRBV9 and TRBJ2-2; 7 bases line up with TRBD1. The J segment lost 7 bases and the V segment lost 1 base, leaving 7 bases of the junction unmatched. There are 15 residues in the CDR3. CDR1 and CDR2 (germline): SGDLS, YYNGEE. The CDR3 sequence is CASSVRGLQGGELFF. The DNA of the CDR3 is TGTGCCAGCAGCGTAAGGGGGCTCCAGGGCGGGGAGCTGTTTTTT.

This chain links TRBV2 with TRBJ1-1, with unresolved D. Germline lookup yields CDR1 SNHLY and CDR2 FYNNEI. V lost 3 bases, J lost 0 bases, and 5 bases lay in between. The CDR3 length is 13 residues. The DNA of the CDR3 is TGTGCCAGCAGTGATGGCCTGAACACTGAAGCTTTCTTT. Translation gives CASSDGLNTEAFF. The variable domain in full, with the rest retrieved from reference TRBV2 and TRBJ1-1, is EPEVTQTPSHQVTQMGQEVILRCVPISNHLYFYWYRQILGQKVEFLVSFYNNEISEKSEIFDDQFSVERPDGSNFTLKIRSTKLEDSAMYFCASSDGLNTEAFFGQGTRLTVV.

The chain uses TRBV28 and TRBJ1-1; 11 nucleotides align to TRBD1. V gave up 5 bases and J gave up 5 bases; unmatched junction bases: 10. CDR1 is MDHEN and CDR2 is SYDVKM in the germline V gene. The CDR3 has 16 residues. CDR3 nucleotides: TGTGCCAGCAGTCCAAGGACAGGGGGCGTAAGAACTGAAGCTTTCTTT. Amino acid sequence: CASSPRTGGVRTEAFF.

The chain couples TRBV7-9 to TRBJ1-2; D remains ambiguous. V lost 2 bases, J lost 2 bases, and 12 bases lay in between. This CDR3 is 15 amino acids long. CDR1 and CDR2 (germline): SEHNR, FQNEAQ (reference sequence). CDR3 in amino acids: CASSLYGGANYGYTF. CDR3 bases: TGTGCCAGCAGCTTATACGGCGGCGCGAACTATGGCTACACCTTC.